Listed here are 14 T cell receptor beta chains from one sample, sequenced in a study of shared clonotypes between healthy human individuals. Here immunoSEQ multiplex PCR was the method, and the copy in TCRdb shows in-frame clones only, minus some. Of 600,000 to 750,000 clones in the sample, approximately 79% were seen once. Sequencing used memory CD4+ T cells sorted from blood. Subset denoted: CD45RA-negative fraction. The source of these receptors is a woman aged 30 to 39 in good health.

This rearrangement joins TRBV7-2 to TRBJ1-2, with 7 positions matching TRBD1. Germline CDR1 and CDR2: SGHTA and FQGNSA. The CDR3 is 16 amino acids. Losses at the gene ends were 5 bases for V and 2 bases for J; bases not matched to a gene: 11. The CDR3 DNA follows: TGTGCCAGCAGCCTAGGGGCGGGACAGCCGAACTATGGCTACACCTTC. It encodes CASSLGAGQPNYGYTF.

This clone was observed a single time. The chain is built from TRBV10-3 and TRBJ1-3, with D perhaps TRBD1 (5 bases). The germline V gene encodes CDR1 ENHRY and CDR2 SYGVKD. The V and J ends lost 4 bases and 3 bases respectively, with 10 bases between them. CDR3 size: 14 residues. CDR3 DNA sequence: TGTGCCATCAGTGGGGGGAGCGGTGGAAACACCATATATTTT. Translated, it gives CAISGGSGGNTIYF.

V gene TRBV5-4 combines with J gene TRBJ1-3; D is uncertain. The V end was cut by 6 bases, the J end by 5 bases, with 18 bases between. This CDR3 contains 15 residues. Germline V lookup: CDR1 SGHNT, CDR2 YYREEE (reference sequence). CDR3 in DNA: TGTGCCAGCAAGAACGAGGGCATACTAAGAAACACCATATATTTT. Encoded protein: CASKNEGILRNTIYF.

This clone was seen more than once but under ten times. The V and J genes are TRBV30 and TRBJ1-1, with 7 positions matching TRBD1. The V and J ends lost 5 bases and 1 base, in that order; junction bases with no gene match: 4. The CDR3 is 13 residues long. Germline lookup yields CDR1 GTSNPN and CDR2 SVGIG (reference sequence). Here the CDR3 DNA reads TGTGCCTGGCAGACAGGGCCGAACACTGAAGCTTTCTTT. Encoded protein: CAWQTGPNTEAFF. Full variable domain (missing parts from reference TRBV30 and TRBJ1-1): SQTIHQWPATLVQPVGSPLSLECTVEGTSNPNLYWYRQAAGRGLQLLFYSVGIGQISSEVPQNLSASRPQDRQFILSSKKLLLSDSGFYLCAWQTGPNTEAFFGQGTRLTVV.

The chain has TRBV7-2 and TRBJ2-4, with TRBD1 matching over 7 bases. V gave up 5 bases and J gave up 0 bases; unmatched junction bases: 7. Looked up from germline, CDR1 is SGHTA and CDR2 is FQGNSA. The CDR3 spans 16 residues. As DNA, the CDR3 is TGTGCCAGCAGCCCGGACAGGTTTAGAGCCAAAAACATTCAGTACTTC. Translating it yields CASSPDRFRAKNIQYF.

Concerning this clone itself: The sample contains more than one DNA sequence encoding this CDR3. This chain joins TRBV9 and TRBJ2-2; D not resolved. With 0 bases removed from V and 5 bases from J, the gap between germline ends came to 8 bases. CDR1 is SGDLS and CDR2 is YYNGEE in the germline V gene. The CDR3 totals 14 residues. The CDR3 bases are TGTGCCAGCAGCGTAGCCTGGGGAACCGGGGAGCTGTTTTTT. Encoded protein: CASSVAWGTGELFF.

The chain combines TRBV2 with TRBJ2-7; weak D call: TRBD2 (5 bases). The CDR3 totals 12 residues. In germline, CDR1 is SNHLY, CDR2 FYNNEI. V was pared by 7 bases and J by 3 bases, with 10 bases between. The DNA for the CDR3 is TGTGCCAGCAACGATCGGGGCTACGAGCAGTACTTC. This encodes CASNDRGYEQYF.

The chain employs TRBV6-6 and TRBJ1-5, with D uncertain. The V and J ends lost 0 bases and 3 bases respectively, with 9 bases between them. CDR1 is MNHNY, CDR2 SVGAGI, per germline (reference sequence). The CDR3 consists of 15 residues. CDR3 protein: CASSYSSHANQPQHF. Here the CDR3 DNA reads TGTGCCAGCAGTTACTCGTCCCACGCCAATCAGCCCCAGCATTTT.

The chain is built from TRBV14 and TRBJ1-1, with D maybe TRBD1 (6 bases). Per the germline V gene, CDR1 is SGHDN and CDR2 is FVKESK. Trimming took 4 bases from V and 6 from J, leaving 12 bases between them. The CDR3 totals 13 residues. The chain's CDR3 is CASSLFGGAEAFF. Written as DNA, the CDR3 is TGTGCCAGCAGCCTCTTTGGGGGCGCTGAAGCTTTCTTT.

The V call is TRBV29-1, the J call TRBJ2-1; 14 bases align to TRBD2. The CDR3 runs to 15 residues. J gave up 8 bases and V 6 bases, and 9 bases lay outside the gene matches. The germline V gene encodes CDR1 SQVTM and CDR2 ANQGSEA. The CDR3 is CSVLGLAGVGHEQFF. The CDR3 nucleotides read TGCAGCGTCCTGGGACTAGCGGGAGTAGGCCATGAGCAGTTCTTC.

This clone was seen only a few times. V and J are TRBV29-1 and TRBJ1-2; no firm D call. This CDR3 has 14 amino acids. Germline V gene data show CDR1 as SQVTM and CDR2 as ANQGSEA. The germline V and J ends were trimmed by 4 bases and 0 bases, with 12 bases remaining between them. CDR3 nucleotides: TGCAGCGTTGTATTTCTCCCCACTAACTATGGCTACACCTTC. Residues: CSVVFLPTNYGYTF.

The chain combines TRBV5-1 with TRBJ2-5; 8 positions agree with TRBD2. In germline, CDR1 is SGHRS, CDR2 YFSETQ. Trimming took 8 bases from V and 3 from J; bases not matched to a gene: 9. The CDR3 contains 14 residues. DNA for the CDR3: TGCGCCAGTGGTGGCGGACTAGCAGAAGAGACCCAGTACTTC. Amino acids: CASGGGLAEETQYF.

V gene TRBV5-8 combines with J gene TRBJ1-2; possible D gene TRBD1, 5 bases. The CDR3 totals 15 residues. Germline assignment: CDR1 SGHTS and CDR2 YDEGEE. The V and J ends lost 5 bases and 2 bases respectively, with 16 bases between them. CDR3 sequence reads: CASRRIRGGNYGYTF. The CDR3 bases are TGTGCCAGCAGGAGGATCCGGGGCGGAAACTATGGCTACACCTTC.

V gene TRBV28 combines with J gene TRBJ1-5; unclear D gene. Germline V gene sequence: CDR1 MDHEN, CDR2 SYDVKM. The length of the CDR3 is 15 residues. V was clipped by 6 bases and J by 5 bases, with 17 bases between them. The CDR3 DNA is TGTGCCAGCAGCATTAGGGTGGGTGTGGATCAGCCCCAGCATTTT. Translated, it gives CASSIRVGVDQPQHF.